The 30 T cell receptor beta chains below all came from one sample that was sequenced in a study of T-cell memory formation after mild COVID-19. Via MiXCR, TCRdb re-called the 5' RACE reads, giving one row per CDR3 protein. The table records about 410,000 distinct CDR3 sequences, around a quarter of them present only once. Material for sequencing was PBMCs or a T cell subset sorted from them (not recorded which). The receptors derive from an adult woman who had mild COVID-19 (a few samples of this study predate the infection). Cell type and time point are not known.

V and J are TRBV6-2 or TRBV6-3 and TRBJ2-7, with a tentative D call TRBD1 (5 bases). The CDR3 runs 15 residues. V gave up 4 bases and J gave up 3 bases, with 16 bases separating them. Germline V lookup: CDR1 MNHEY, CDR2 SVGEGT. The CDR3 sequence is CASSSLGQGNYEQYF. The DNA of the CDR3 is TGTGCCAGCAGTTCCTTGGGGCAGGGTAACTACGAGCAGTACTTC.

This sequence joins TRBV7-2 and TRBJ2-3; TRBD2 might be the D (6 bases). The CDR3 has 16 residues. Deletions cut 5 bases from V and 2 bases from J, with 17 bases between. Germline loops: CDR1 SGHTA, CDR2 FQGNSA. This chain's CDR3 is CASSLGGLITTDTQYF. CDR3 nucleotides: TGTGCCAGCAGCCTCGGGGGACTTATCACCACAGATACGCAGTATTTT.

The gene calls are TRBV29-1 and TRBJ1-2; 8 bases are a match to TRBD1. Germline values: CDR1 SQVTM, CDR2 ANQGSEA. The length of the CDR3 is 13 residues. J lost 7 bases, V lost 2 bases, and 6 bases had no gene match. CDR3 residues: CSVETQGAVGYTF. DNA of the CDR3: TGCAGCGTTGAAACCCAGGGGGCCGTTGGCTACACCTTC. The variable domain in full, completed from reference TRBV29-1 and TRBJ1-2, reads SAVISQKPSRDICQRGTSLTIQCQVDSQVTMMFWYRQQPGQSLTLIATANQGSEATYESGFVIDKFPISRPNLTFSTLTVSNMSPEDSSIYLCSVETQGAVGYTFGSGTRLTVV.

The V and J genes are TRBV10-3 and TRBJ2-1; 8 nucleotides line up with TRBD2. The germline V gene has CDR1 ENHRY and CDR2 SYGVKD. CDR3 length: 15 residues. V dropped 0 bases and J dropped 10; count of bases not matched to a gene: 8. In DNA, the CDR3 is TGTGCCATCAGTGAGTCTACGGGAGGGCGTCGGGAGCAGTTCTTC. This codes for CAISESTGGRREQFF.

This clonotype was found many times. The genes are TRBV7-3 and TRBJ2-3; 12 bases agree with TRBD2. Germline CDR1 reads SGHTA; CDR2 reads FQGTGA. Germline trimming cut 5 bases from V and 2 bases from J; bases unmatched to any gene: 5. CDR3 length equals 16 residues. In nucleotides, the CDR3 is TGTGCCAGCAGCACCACTAGCGGGGGGACCACAGATACGCAGTATTTT. Its translation: CASSTTSGGTTDTQYF.

This sequence joins TRBV15 and TRBJ2-3; possible D gene TRBD2, 6 bases. The V and J ends lost 5 bases and 4 bases respectively, with 13 bases between them. The CDR3 contains 14 residues. Germline V gene sequence: CDR1 LNHNV, CDR2 YYDKDF (reference sequence). The CDR3 loop is CATSGRDLADTQYF. CDR3 nucleotides: TGTGCCACCAGCGGGCGGGACCTGGCAGATACGCAGTATTTT.

This clonotype was seen a handful of times. The gene calls are TRBV5-4 and TRBJ2-2; 9 bases map to TRBD1. The CDR3 has 14 residues. Per germline, CDR1 SGHNT and CDR2 YYREEE (reference sequence). Trimming removed 4 bases from V and 5 bases from J; junction bases left unmatched: 3. The CDR3 DNA is TGTGCCAGCAGCCGACAGGGGGGGACCGGGGAGCTGTTTTTT. Translated, it gives CASSRQGGTGELFF. Looking up the rest from reference TRBV5-4 and TRBJ2-2 gives the full variable domain: ETGVTQSPTHLIKTRGQQVTLRCSSQSGHNTVSWYQQALGQGPQFIFQYYREEENGRGNFPPRFSGLQFPNYSSELNVNALELDDSALYLCASSRQGGTGELFFGEGSRLTVL.

The chain recombines TRBV11-2 with TRBJ1-2, with D maybe TRBD1 (5 bases). CDR1 and CDR2 from the germline V gene are SGHAT and FQNNGV. The CDR3 has 14 residues. Between the trimmed V and J ends, which lost 5 bases and 6 bases, there was a span of 16 bases. CDR3 residues: CASSRRGESDGYTF. CDR3 DNA sequence: TGTGCCAGCAGCCGTCGGGGGGAATCCGATGGCTACACCTTC.

The chain has TRBV6-2 or TRBV6-3 and TRBJ2-1; 12 nucleotides match TRBD2. Germline assignment: CDR1 MNHEY and CDR2 SVGEGT. V shed 6 bases, J shed 4 bases, and the junction held 10 bases outside the gene matches. The CDR3 has 17 residues. In DNA form, the CDR3 reads TGTGCCAGCAGCAACCCCGCCCTAGCGGGAGGGTACAATGAGCAGTTCTTC. Translated: CASSNPALAGGYNEQFF.

In this sample, this clonotype turned up a few times. The chain carries TRBV29-1 and TRBJ2-5; no firm D call. The CDR3 is made up of 10 amino acids. Germline assignment: CDR1 SQVTM and CDR2 ANQGSEA. Trimming took 7 bases from V and 5 from J, leaving 8 bases between them. CDR3 nucleotide sequence: TGCAGCGGAGAGTGGGAGACCCAGTACTTC. It encodes CSGEWETQYF.

CDR3 in DNA: TGTGCCAGCACGGGGGAGATAGTCAATGAGCAGTTCTTC. Its translation is CASTGEIVNEQFF. This chain joins TRBV6-6 and TRBJ2-1; D might be TRBD2 (6 bases). V was shortened by 7 bases and J by 6 bases, with 13 bases between the two germline ends. The CDR3 is 13 amino acids. Germline loops: CDR1 MNHNY, CDR2 SVGAGI (reference sequence).

The rearrangement uses TRBV7-7 and TRBJ2-5, with 7 bases lining up with TRBD2. This CDR3 comprises 15 residues. V lost 0 bases and J lost 3; bases outside the gene matches: 4. Per germline, CDR1 SSHAT and CDR2 FNYEAQ (reference sequence). CDR3 region: CASSLAGGTKETQYF. The DNA of the CDR3 is TGTGCCAGCAGCTTAGCGGGGGGGACGAAAGAGACCCAGTACTTC.

The V gene is TRBV11-3, the J gene TRBJ2-4, with D perhaps matching TRBD1 (5 bases). V was cut by 3 bases and J by 7 bases, with 13 bases left in between. This CDR3 comprises 14 residues. The germline V gene has CDR1 SGHNT and CDR2 YENEEA. The DNA for the CDR3 is TGTGCCAGCAGCTTCGGGCTTAAGGGGAACATTCAGTACTTC. Residues: CASSFGLKGNIQYF.

The V and J genes are TRBV14 and TRBJ2-7; possibly TRBD1 for D (5 bases). V was cut by 1 base and J by 7 bases, with 11 bases left in between. Germline values: CDR1 SGHDN, CDR2 FVKESK. The CDR3 sequence is 13 residues long. CDR3 loop: CASSQAGAWEQYF. CDR3 sequence (DNA): TGTGCCAGCAGCCAAGCTGGGGCCTGGGAGCAGTACTTC. The entire variable domain, with the rest obtained from reference TRBV14 and TRBJ2-7, is as follows: EAGVTQFPSHSVIEKGQTVTLRCDPISGHDNLYWYRRVMGKEIKFLLHFVKESKQDESGMPNNRFLAERTGGTYSTLKVQPAELEDSGVYFCASSQAGAWEQYFGPGTRLTVT.

The J gene is TRBJ2-1, the V gene TRBV7-8; 15 nucleotides match TRBD2. V gave up 1 base and J gave up 4 bases; unmatched junction bases: 5. This CDR3 is built from 18 residues. Germline CDR1 and CDR2: SGHVS and FQNEAQ. The CDR3 reads CASSLGTSGGAVYNEQFF. CDR3 DNA: TGTGCCAGCAGCTTAGGGACTAGCGGGGGGGCCGTTTACAATGAGCAGTTCTTC. The whole variable domain, filled in from reference TRBV7-8 and TRBJ2-1, reads GAGVSQSPRYKVAKRGQDVALRCDPISGHVSLFWYQQALGQGPEFLTYFQNEAQLDKSGLPSDRFFAERPEGSVSTLKIQRTQQEDSAVYLCASSLGTSGGAVYNEQFFGPGTRLTVL.

This clonotype was observed at least ten times. This chain joins TRBV14 and TRBJ1-5; a weak D match, TRBD1 (5 bases). Per the germline V gene, CDR1 is SGHDN and CDR2 is FVKESK. V was cut by 3 bases and J by 3 bases, with 6 bases left in between. The CDR3 spans 13 residues. Here the CDR3 DNA reads TGTGCCAGCAGCCAGGGACCCAATCAGCCCCAGCATTTT. Translating it yields CASSQGPNQPQHF.

This sequence joins TRBV25-1 and TRBJ2-7, with a tentative D call TRBD2 (6 bases). This CDR3 spans 15 amino acids. Germline V CDR1 and CDR2: MGHDK, SYGVNS. Trimming removed 3 bases at V and 2 bases at J, with 14 bases between. CDR3 sequence: CASSESGGGAYEQYF. DNA of the CDR3: TGTGCCAGCAGTGAGTCAGGTGGAGGGGCCTACGAGCAGTACTTC.

The chain is built from TRBV24-1 and TRBJ2-1; 7 bases map to TRBD1. V dropped 7 bases and J dropped 9; count of bases not matched to a gene: 8. The CDR3 is made up of 13 amino acids. Germline lookup yields CDR1 KGHDR and CDR2 SFDVKD. In DNA form, the CDR3 reads TGTGCCACCAGCCGGGCCGGACAGGCTGAGCAGTTCTTC. Amino acids: CATSRAGQAEQFF.

The gene calls are TRBV2 and TRBJ2-1, with D possibly matching TRBD1 (5 bases). CDR3 length: 15 residues. Trimming cost V 0 bases and J 6 bases, with 12 bases left between them. Per germline, CDR1 SNHLY and CDR2 FYNNEI. For the CDR3, the DNA is TGTGCCAGCAGTGAAGCGTTCGGACAAAGCAATGAGCAGTTCTTC. Encoded protein: CASSEAFGQSNEQFF.

This chain uses TRBV7-9 with TRBJ2-7; the D gene is possibly TRBD2 (6 bases). With 5 bases removed from V and 0 bases from J, the gap between germline ends came to 17 bases. CDR1 SEHNR and CDR2 FQNEAQ come from the germline V gene (reference sequence). The CDR3 is made up of 16 amino acids. The CDR3 loop reads CASSARGGAPSYEQYF. CDR3 nucleotides: TGTGCCAGCAGCGCTAGGGGCGGGGCCCCCTCCTACGAGCAGTACTTC. The variable domain in full, with the rest retrieved from reference TRBV7-9 and TRBJ2-7, is DTGVSQNPRHKITKRGQNVTFRCDPISEHNRLYWYRQTLGQGPEFLTYFQNEAQLEKSRLLSDRFSAERPKGSFSTLEIQRTEQGDSAMYLCASSARGGAPSYEQYFGPGTRLTVT.

This rearrangement joins TRBV6-5 to TRBJ1-1; D call uncertain. This CDR3 has 15 amino acids. V was pared by 8 bases and J by 1 base, with 17 bases between. The germline V gene encodes CDR1 MNHEY and CDR2 SVGAGI. The CDR3 DNA sequence: TGTGCCAGCGGCCTTCGGGGTGGGGAGAACACTGAAGCTTTCTTT. Translating gives CASGLRGGENTEAFF.

This clonotype was seen a few times. The V gene is TRBV29-1, the J gene TRBJ2-2; tentatively, D is TRBD1 or TRBD2 (5 bases each). Germline assignment: CDR1 SQVTM and CDR2 ANQGSEA. V lost 7 bases and J lost 1, with 13 bases in between. The CDR3 is made up of 14 amino acids. Here the CDR3 reads CSAGALGNTGELFF. Written as DNA, the CDR3 is TGCAGCGCCGGGGCGCTTGGGAACACCGGGGAGCTGTTTTTT.

The V gene is TRBV5-5, the J gene TRBJ1-1; D remains unclear. In germline, CDR1 is SGHKS, CDR2 YYEKEE (reference sequence). With 0 bases removed from V and 7 bases from J, the gap between germline ends came to 7 bases. The CDR3 has 12 residues. The CDR3 sequence is CASSLVDREAFF. CDR3 nucleotide sequence: TGTGCCAGCAGCTTGGTCGACCGTGAAGCTTTCTTT. The whole variable domain, filled in from reference TRBV5-5 and TRBJ1-1, reads DAGVTQSPTHLIKTRGQQVTLRCSPISGHKSVSWYQQVLGQGPQFIFQYYEKEERGRGNFPDRFSARQFPNYSSELNVNALLLGDSALYLCASSLVDREAFFGQGTRLTVV.

There are many counts of this clonotype. The V call is TRBV29-1, the J call TRBJ1-2; possibly TRBD1 for D (5 bases). CDR3 length: 12 residues. The V gene's germline CDR1 is SQVTM and CDR2 ANQGSEA. The CDR3 sequence is CVSRGTNYGYTF. CDR3 coding DNA: TGCGTCTCCCGTGGGACGAACTATGGCTACACCTTC.

The chain combines TRBV20-1 with TRBJ2-1; 12 nucleotides line up with TRBD2. Germline V gene data show CDR1 as DFQATT and CDR2 as SNEGSKA (reference sequence). Germline trimming cut 2 bases from V and 9 bases from J; bases unmatched to any gene: 5. The CDR3 sequence is 14 residues long. Written as DNA, the CDR3 is TGCAGTGCTAGACTAGCGGGGGGGCCGGGTGAGCAGTTCTTC. Translation gives CSARLAGGPGEQFF.

This clonotype was found a few times. CDR3 in DNA: TGTGCCAGCGGGTTGGGAGGAGGCGAGCAGTACTTC. This translates into CASGLGGGEQYF. The chain employs TRBV12-3 or TRBV12-4 and TRBJ2-7; possibly TRBD2 for D (6 bases). The CDR3 length is 12 residues. Trimming pared 8 bases from V and 6 bases from J, leaving 14 bases between.

In its sample, this clonotype was seen a few times. The chain has TRBV5-1 and TRBJ2-1, with a tentative D call TRBD2 (5 bases). Trimming shortened V by 0 bases and J by 8 bases, and 12 bases separated the two germline ends. CDR1 SGHRS and CDR2 YFSETQ come from the germline V gene. This CDR3 is 14 amino acids long. The chain's CDR3 is CASSLGLAIYEQFF. CDR3 DNA: TGCGCCAGCAGCTTGGGGCTAGCAATCTATGAGCAGTTCTTC.

In this sample, this clonotype turned up a few times. The rearrangement joins TRBV5-6 to TRBJ2-3; D gene uncertain. This CDR3 is 12 amino acids long. Per the germline V gene, CDR1 is SGHDT and CDR2 is YYEEEE. V lost 0 bases, J lost 11 bases, and 10 bases lay in between. The DNA for the CDR3 is TGTGCCAGCAGCTTGGGCAGAGGCGGGCAGTATTTT. This encodes CASSLGRGGQYF. Combining the CDR3 with reference TRBV5-6 and TRBJ2-3 gives the whole variable domain DAGVTQSPTHLIKTRGQQVTLRCSPKSGHDTVSWYQQALGQGPQFIFQYYEEEERQRGNFPDRFSGHQFPNYSSELNVNALLLGDSALYLCASSLGRGGQYFGPGTRLTVL.

The chain links TRBV27 to TRBJ2-3; a possible D gene is TRBD2 (6 bases). Germline lookup yields CDR1 MNHEY and CDR2 SMNVEV (reference sequence). The CDR3 has 15 residues. The V and J ends lost 2 bases and 8 bases respectively, with 17 bases between them. Here the CDR3 DNA reads TGTGCCAGCAGTTTAGGTAATCAGGCCGGGGGTACGCAGTATTTT. Translation gives CASSLGNQAGGTQYF.

The chain combines TRBV28 with TRBJ2-7; D is unclear. Germline CDR1 reads MDHEN; CDR2 reads SYDVKM. V was cut by 3 bases and J by 5 bases, with 5 bases left in between. The CDR3 is made up of 11 amino acids. CDR3 in amino acids: CASSLHDEQYF. The CDR3, as DNA: TGTGCCAGCAGTTTGCACGACGAGCAGTACTTC.